The 12 T cell receptor beta chains in this list originate from one sample, sequenced in a study of T-cell memory formation after mild COVID-19. TCRdb called the 5' RACE reads again in MiXCR, with one record for every CDR3 protein. The sample holds 300,000 to 400,000 distinct CDR3 sequences, about 15% seen once. Material for sequencing was PBMCs or a T cell subset sorted from them (not recorded which). These receptors were collected from a man younger than 35 who had mild COVID-19 (a few samples of this study predate the infection). Cell type and time point are not known.

The rearrangement uses TRBV20-1 and TRBJ2-5; either TRBD1 or TRBD2 may supply D (5 bases each). The ends were cut back, 4 bases at V and 5 bases at J, with 11 bases in the middle. CDR1 is DFQATT, CDR2 SNEGSKA, per germline (reference sequence). This CDR3 has 12 residues. CDR3 protein: CSAKGPGETQYF. In DNA form, the CDR3 reads TGCAGTGCTAAGGGACCTGGGGAGACCCAGTACTTC.

The chain carries TRBV9 and TRBJ2-1; D not resolved. CDR1 is SGDLS and CDR2 is YYNGEE in the germline V gene. There are 15 residues in the CDR3. V was trimmed by 4 bases and J by 4 bases, leaving 15 bases between them. CDR3 amino acids: CASSPWHGAYNEQFF. The CDR3 nucleotides are TGTGCCAGCAGCCCGTGGCACGGAGCGTACAATGAGCAGTTCTTC.

This clonotype was seen many times. V and J are TRBV12-3 or TRBV12-4 and TRBJ1-4; no clear D. Trimming removed 8 bases from V and 5 bases from J, with 12 bases in between. CDR3 length: 13 residues. The DNA for the CDR3 is TGTGCCAGCCGAGAGAACCGGAATGAAAAACTGTTTTTT. Residues: CASRENRNEKLFF.

This clonotype was detected ten times or more. The J gene is TRBJ2-2, the V gene TRBV7-6; unclear D gene. The V and J ends lost 1 base and 3 bases respectively, with 15 bases between them. In germline, CDR1 is SGHVS, CDR2 FNYEAQ. The CDR3 runs 17 residues. The CDR3 nucleotides are TGTGCCAGCAGCTTAGAAGGTCAGCCTAGAGACACCGGGGAGCTGTTTTTT. Its translation: CASSLEGQPRDTGELFF.

V is TRBV4-3 and J is TRBJ1-1, with TRBD1 identical over 8 bases. Trimming took 3 bases from V and 6 from J; bases not matched to a gene: 9. Per germline, CDR1 LGHNA and CDR2 YSLEER. The CDR3 has 15 amino acids. The CDR3 spells CASSQVQGGLPEAFF. CDR3 sequence (DNA): TGCGCCAGCAGCCAGGTACAGGGGGGATTACCTGAAGCTTTCTTT.

This clonotype was counted only a few times. The chain couples TRBV29-1 to TRBJ2-3; D is uncertain. This CDR3 is built from 15 residues. V lost 1 base, J lost 2 bases, and 13 bases lay in between. CDR1 SQVTM and CDR2 ANQGSEA come from the germline V gene. DNA of the CDR3: TGCAGCGTTGAAGGGCAGGAGCAAAACACAGATACGCAGTATTTT. It encodes CSVEGQEQNTDTQYF.

This clonotype has more than one count but fewer than ten. The CDR3 loop reads CASSAGYYEQYV. The CDR3 DNA reads as TGTGCCAGCAGCGCAGGGTACTACGAGCAGTACGTC. J is TRBJ2-7 and V is TRBV6-2 or TRBV6-3, with a possible D match to TRBD1 (5 bases). CDR1 and CDR2 (germline): MNHEY, SVGEGT. Trimming cost V 6 bases and J 3 bases, with 9 bases left between them. CDR3 length: 12 amino acids.

This chain connects TRBV6-1 to TRBJ1-5; D is ambiguous. CDR1 and CDR2 (germline): MNHNS, SASEGT. This CDR3 comprises 16 residues. V dropped 0 bases and J dropped 4 bases, with 13 bases sitting between them. In DNA form, the CDR3 reads TGTGCCAGCAGTGAAGCGAAGGTTTTGAGGAATCAGCCCCAGCATTTT. This translates into CASSEAKVLRNQPQHF.

The V call is TRBV18, the J call TRBJ1-1; 7 nucleotides match TRBD1. CDR1 is KGHSH, CDR2 LQKENI, per germline. The V and J ends lost 2 bases and 8 bases, in that order; junction bases with no gene match: 5. The CDR3 sequence is 13 residues long. The CDR3 sequence is CASSPGGGREAFF. CDR3 bases: TGTGCCAGCTCACCAGGAGGGGGCCGGGAAGCTTTCTTT.

The V and J genes are TRBV19 and TRBJ2-1; 7 bases fit TRBD2. This CDR3 region has 14 residues. CDR1 and CDR2 from the germline V gene are LNHDA and SQIVND (reference sequence). After removal of 5 bases from V and 5 bases from J, the junction contained 6 bases not matched to a gene. CDR3 coding DNA: TGTGCCAGTAGTTTCGGGGGGATTAACAATGAGCAGTTCTTC. The encoded protein is CASSFGGINNEQFF.

The chain links TRBV20-1 to TRBJ2-7; either TRBD1 or TRBD2 may supply D (6 bases each). CDR3 length: 14 amino acids. V was cut by 6 bases and J by 5 bases, with 20 bases left in between. CDR1 DFQATT and CDR2 SNEGSKA come from the germline V gene (reference sequence). The CDR3 coding sequence is TGCAGTGCCGCACTAGGGGGGCGCCCCGACGAGCAGTACTTC. As protein: CSAALGGRPDEQYF.

This clonotype turned up a few times. The genes are TRBV6-2 or TRBV6-3 and TRBJ2-5; D is possibly TRBD2 (5 bases). V was shortened by 11 bases and J by 2 bases, with 15 bases between the two germline ends. Per germline, CDR1 MNHEY and CDR2 SVGEGT. There are 13 residues in the CDR3. The chain's CDR3 is CAGSTAEQETQYF. DNA of the CDR3: TGTGCCGGTTCAACAGCGGAACAAGAGACCCAGTACTTC.